The clone carrying this T cell receptor beta chain has at least ten counts. The antigen remains undetermined. TCR beta CDR3 regions were amplified from RNA. The HTBI set primed first-round TCR CDR3 RT-PCR. TCRdb re-analysed the multiplex PCR reads in MiXCR, keeping a single row per CDR3 protein. Of fewer than 650,000 distinct CDR3 sequences in the sample, approximately 15% were seen once. The data are from a study of T cells in Graves' hyperthyroidism and ophthalmopathy. The overall study: Peripheral blood was acquired at first diagnosis, ahead of any therapy whatsoever.

Study results and caveats: Patients with ophthalmopathy were separated from those with stable hyperthyroidism by a 13 V-J model. The blood repertoire included most of the expanded thyroid clonotypes above 0.001.

PBMCs were derived from 9.5 to 10 ml fresh peripheral blood. Input material: blood. This sequence originates from a woman under 30 with Graves' ophthalmopathy.

The CDR3 here is CASSLATTNNEQFF. In nucleotides, the CDR3 is TGTGCCAGCAGTTTGGCGACTACCAACAATGAGCAGTTCTTC. The chain is built from TRBV12-3 or TRBV12-4 and TRBJ2-1, with D possibly being TRBD2 (5 bases). This CDR3 contains 14 residues. Deletions cut 3 bases from V and 5 bases from J, with 11 bases between.